Listed below are T cell receptor beta chains from one sample, sequenced in a study of PD-1 blockade in classical Hodgkin lymphoma. TCRdb keeps only in-frame clones here, not all; method: immunoSEQ multiplex PCR. The repertoire holds roughly 20,000 clones, around 85% seen once, with roughly 6.4% in the top ten. Sequences were derived from peripheral blood mononuclear cells (PBMCs), sampled at baseline. Receptors were obtained from a human donor with classical Hodgkin lymphoma. Both conserved end residues are trimmed from each CDR3. The D gene is left open where the match is weak.

cdr3_length	d_call	v_call	j_call	cdr3_aa
16	TRBD1	TRBV7-2	TRBJ2-1	ASSWRLGTGRVYNEQF
12	-	TRBV19	TRBJ2-3	ASSKQGRTDTQY
14	TRBD2	TRBV7-9	TRBJ2-1	ASSPTRGGASNEQF
12	-	TRBV7-9	TRBJ2-7	ASSLVGGRYEQY
15	TRBD1	TRBV27	TRBJ2-6	ASSPGQGSPGANVLT
14	-	TRBV28	TRBJ1-2	ASKTSGTSANYGYT
9	-	TRBV9	TRBJ2-3	ASSATDTQY
14	-	TRBV27	TRBJ2-2	ASSSSTGVIAGELF
13	-	TRBV29-1	TRBJ1-4	SVEDLDSPNEKLF
11	TRBD1	TRBV19	TRBJ1-1	ATRDRGVTEAF
11	-	TRBV4-3	TRBJ2-1	ASRSLQDNEQF
11	-	TRBV10-1	TRBJ2-1	ASSAPLGSEQF
10	-	TRBV9	TRBJ2-7	ASSVGEGPQY
13	-	TRBV5-1	TRBJ2-2	ASLNFGGSTGELF
12	TRBD1	TRBV6-6	TRBJ2-7	ASSYGDRGHEQY
14	TRBD1	TRBV5-1	TRBJ2-3	ASQPRDRGLSDTQY
12	-	TRBV7-8	TRBJ2-7	ASRPRGRSYEQY
13	-	TRBV5-5	TRBJ2-7	ASSFRGQAKDEQY
13	-	TRBV5-6	TRBJ2-5	ASSLQGNAQETQY
11	-	TRBV4-1	TRBJ2-7	ASSQTPSYEQY
11	-	TRBV6-5	TRBJ1-2	ASSPQGPYGYT
11	-	TRBV10-3	TRBJ1-2	AISDAEFYGYT